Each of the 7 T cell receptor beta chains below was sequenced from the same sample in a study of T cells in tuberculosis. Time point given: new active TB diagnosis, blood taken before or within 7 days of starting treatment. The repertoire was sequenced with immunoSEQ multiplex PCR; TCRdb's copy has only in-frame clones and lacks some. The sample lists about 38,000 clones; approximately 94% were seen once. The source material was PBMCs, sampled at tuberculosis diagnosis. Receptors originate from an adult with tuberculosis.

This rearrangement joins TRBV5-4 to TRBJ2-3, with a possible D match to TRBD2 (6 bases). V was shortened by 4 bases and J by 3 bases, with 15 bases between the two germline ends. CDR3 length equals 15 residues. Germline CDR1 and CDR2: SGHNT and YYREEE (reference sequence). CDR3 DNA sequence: TGTGCCAGCAGCACTCCGGGACTGACGACAGATACGCAGTATTTT. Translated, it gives CASSTPGLTTDTQYF.

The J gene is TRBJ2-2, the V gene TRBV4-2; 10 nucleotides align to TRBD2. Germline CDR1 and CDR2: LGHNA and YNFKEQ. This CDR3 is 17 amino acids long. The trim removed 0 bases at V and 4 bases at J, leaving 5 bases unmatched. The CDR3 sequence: CASSQDGIAGGTGELFF. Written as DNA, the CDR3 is TGTGCCAGCAGCCAAGACGGGATAGCGGGGGGCACCGGGGAGCTGTTTTTT.

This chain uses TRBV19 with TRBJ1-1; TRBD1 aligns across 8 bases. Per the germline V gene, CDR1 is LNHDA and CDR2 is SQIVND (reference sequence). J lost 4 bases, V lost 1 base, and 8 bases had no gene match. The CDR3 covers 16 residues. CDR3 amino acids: CASSIGGTGWGTEAFF. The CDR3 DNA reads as TGTGCCAGTAGTATAGGGGGGACAGGATGGGGCACTGAAGCTTTCTTT.

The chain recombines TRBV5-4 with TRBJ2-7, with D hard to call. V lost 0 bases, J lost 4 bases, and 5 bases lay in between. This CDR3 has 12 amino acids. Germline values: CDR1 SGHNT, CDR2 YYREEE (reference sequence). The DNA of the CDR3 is TGTGCCAGCAGCTTGGGCCTATACGAGCAGTACTTC. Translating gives CASSLGLYEQYF.

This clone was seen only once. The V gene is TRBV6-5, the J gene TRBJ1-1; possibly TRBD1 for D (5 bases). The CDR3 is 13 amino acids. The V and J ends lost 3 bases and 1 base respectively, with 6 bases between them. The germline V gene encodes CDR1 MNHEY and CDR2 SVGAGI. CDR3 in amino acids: CASSYQGNTEAFF. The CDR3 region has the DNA TGTGCCAGCAGTTATCAGGGGAACACTGAAGCTTTCTTT.

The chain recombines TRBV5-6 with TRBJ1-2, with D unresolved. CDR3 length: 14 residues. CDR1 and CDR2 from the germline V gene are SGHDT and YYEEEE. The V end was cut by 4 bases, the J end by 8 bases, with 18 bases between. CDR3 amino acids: CASSPGQDRGGYTF. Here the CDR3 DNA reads TGTGCCAGCAGCCCCGGGCAGGACCGGGGAGGCTACACCTTC.

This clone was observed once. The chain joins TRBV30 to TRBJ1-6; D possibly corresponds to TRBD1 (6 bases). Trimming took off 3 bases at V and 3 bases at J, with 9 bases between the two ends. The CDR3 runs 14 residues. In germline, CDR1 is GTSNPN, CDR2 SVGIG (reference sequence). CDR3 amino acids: CAWSRGDYNSPLHF. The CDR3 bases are TGTGCCTGGAGCAGGGGTGACTATAATTCACCCCTCCACTTT.